These 2 T cell receptor beta chains were all obtained from the same sample, sequenced in a study of identical twins. TCRdb re-analysed the 5' RACE reads in MiXCR, keeping a single row per CDR3 protein. This sample yields about 200,000 distinct CDR3 sequences, of which 5.5% to 7.5% are seen a single time; 13% to 15% belongs to the top ten. Another study also made use of these data, one on T cells expressing NK-cell markers.

Sequenced sample: CD8+ T cells sorted from blood. The receptors were gathered from a woman aged 18-29 years in good health.

This clonotype has ten or more counts. This chain's CDR3 is CASRGPPTTSGGERAQYF. The CDR3, as DNA: TGCGCCAGCAGGGGTCCGCCCACGACTAGCGGGGGGGAGAGAGCGCAGTATTTT. The chain uses TRBV10-2 and TRBJ2-3; 14 bases fit TRBD2. This CDR3 region has 18 residues. V trimming: 6 bases; J trimming: 10 bases; junction bases outside the gene matches: 18. CDR1 and CDR2 (germline): WSHSY, SAAADI.

This clonotype was seen many times. The chain recombines TRBV29-1 with TRBJ1-2; tentatively, D is TRBD1 (5 bases). The germline gives CDR1 SQVTM, CDR2 ANQGSEA. V was shortened by 7 bases and J by 10 bases, with 16 bases between the two germline ends. The CDR3 length is 11 residues. Here the CDR3 reads CSAFRDGIYTF. CDR3 sequence (DNA): TGCAGCGCCTTCCGGGACGGAATCTACACCTTC. Variable domain in full (rest from reference TRBV29-1 and TRBJ1-2): SAVISQKPSRDICQRGTSLTIQCQVDSQVTMMFWYRQQPGQSLTLIATANQGSEATYESGFVIDKFPISRPNLTFSTLTVSNMSPEDSSIYLCSAFRDGIYTFGSGTRLTVV.